The T cell receptor beta chain described here comes from a study of multiple sclerosis patients with progressive multifocal leukoencephalopathy. Study-level results: Findings may reflect JC virus infection or just general immunocompromise.

A note on this clone: Its specificity is not known.

Assay used: immunoSEQ multiplex PCR; TCRdb lists only in-frame clones, some missing. The sample lists more than 30,000 clones, almost 95% occurring once. Time point described: before natalizumab initiation. V dropped 0 bases and J dropped 4; count of bases not matched to a gene: 5. The CDR3 length is 17 residues. In germline, CDR1 is MNHEY, CDR2 SMNVEV (reference sequence). This TCR was sampled from a man under 40 with multiple sclerosis. This chain links TRBV27 with TRBJ2-3, with TRBD2 matching over 12 bases. The sample was PBMCs. The chain's CDR3 is CASSLSATSGSPDTQYF. The CDR3 DNA sequence: TGTGCCAGCAGTTTATCGGCGACTAGCGGGAGTCCAGATACGCAGTATTTT.